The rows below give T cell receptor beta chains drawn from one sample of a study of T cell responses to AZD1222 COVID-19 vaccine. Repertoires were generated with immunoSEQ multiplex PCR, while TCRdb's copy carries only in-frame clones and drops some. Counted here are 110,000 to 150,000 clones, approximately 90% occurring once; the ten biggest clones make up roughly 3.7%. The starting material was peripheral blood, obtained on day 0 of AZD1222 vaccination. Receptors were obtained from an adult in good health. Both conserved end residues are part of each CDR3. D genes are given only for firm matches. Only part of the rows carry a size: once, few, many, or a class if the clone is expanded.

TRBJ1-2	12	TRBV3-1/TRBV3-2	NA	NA	CASSQTGGGYTF	TGTGCCAGCAGCCAAACCGGAGGAGGCTACACCTTC
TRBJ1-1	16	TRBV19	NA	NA	CASSPRRGLINFEAFF	TGTGCCAGTAGTCCTCGGCGGGGACTGATAAACTTCGAAGCTTTCTTT
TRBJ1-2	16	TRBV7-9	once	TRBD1	CASSRTGGASGVGYTF	TGTGCCAGCAGCCGGACAGGGGGCGCTTCTGGGGTTGGCTACACCTTC
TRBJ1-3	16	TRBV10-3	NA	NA	CAISESSREPGNTIYF	TGTGCCATCAGTGAGTCTTCCAGGGAACCTGGAAACACCATATATTTT
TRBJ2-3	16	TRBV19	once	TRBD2	CASSINLAGGTDTQYF	TGTGCCAGTAGTATTAACTTAGCGGGGGGCACAGATACGCAGTATTTT
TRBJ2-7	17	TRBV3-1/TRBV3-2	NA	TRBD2	CASSPGLAGDLSYEQYF	TGTGCCAGCAGCCCTGGACTAGCGGGAGACCTTTCCTACGAGCAGTACTTC
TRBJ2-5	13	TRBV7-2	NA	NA	CASSPDRRETQYF	TGTGCCAGCAGCCCCGACAGGAGGGAGACCCAGTACTTC
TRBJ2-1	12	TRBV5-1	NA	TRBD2	CASRTSDNEQFF	TGCGCCAGCAGGACTAGCGACAATGAGCAGTTCTTC
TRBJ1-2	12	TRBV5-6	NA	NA	CASSLFSHGYTF	TGTGCCAGCAGCTTGTTCAGCCATGGCTACACCTTC
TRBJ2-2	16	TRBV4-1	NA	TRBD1	CASSQGQGVGTGELFF	TGCGCCAGCAGCCAGGGACAGGGGGTGGGGACCGGGGAGCTGTTTTTT
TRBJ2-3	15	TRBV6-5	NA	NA	CASSPKWSSTDTQYF	TGTGCCAGCAGCCCCAAGTGGTCTAGCACAGATACGCAGTATTTT
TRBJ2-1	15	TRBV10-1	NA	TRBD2	CASSPGLAGGHEQFF	TGCGCCAGCAGTCCTGGACTAGCGGGAGGGCATGAGCAGTTCTTC
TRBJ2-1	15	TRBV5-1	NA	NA	CASSLVGGANNEQFF	TGCGCCAGCAGCTTGGTAGGAGGCGCCAACAATGAGCAGTTCTTC
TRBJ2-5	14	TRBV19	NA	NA	CASSIGVSGETQYF	TGTGCCAGTAGTATAGGCGTATCGGGGGAGACCCAGTACTTC
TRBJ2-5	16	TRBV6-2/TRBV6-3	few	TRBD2	CASSYSTSGVQETQYF	TGTGCCAGCAGTTACTCGACTAGCGGCGTGCAAGAGACCCAGTACTTC
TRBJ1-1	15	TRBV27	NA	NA	CASAPAGLVNTEAFF	TGTGCCAGCGCTCCTGCGGGGTTGGTGAACACTGAAGCTTTCTTT
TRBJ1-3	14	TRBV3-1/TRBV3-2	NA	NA	CASSQGDSGNTIYF	TGTGCCAGCAGCCAAGGGGATTCTGGAAACACCATATATTTT
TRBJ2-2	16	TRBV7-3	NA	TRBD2	CASSLRGLANTGELFF	TGTGCCAGCAGCTTACGGGGACTAGCGAACACCGGGGAGCTGTTTTTT
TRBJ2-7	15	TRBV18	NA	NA	CASSPPSGSSYEQYF	TGTGCCAGCTCACCACCGAGCGGATCGAGCTACGAGCAGTACTTC
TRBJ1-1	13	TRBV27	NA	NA	CASAGQSNTEAFF	TGTGCCAGCGCCGGACAGTCGAACACTGAAGCTTTCTTT
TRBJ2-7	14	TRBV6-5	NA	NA	CASRVQGSIDEQYF	TGTGCCAGCAGGGTTCAGGGTAGTATCGACGAGCAGTACTTC
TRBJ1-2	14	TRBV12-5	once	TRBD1	CASGSPTGVLGYTF	TGTGCTAGTGGTTCCCCCACAGGGGTTCTTGGCTACACCTTC
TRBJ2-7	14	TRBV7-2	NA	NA	CASSFWVGIYEQYF	TGTGCCAGCAGCTTTTGGGTAGGGATCTACGAGCAGTACTTC
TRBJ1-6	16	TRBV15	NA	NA	CATSRGDGGSYSPLHF	TGTGCCACCAGCAGGGGGGATGGGGGCTCTTATTCACCCCTCCACTTT
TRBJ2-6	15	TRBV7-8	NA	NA	CASSKTGSKANVLTF	TGTGCCAGCAGCAAGACTGGCAGTAAGGCCAACGTCCTGACTTTC
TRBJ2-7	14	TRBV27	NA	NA	CASSQIGGPYEQYF	TGTGCCAGCAGTCAAATCGGGGGTCCCTACGAGCAGTACTTC
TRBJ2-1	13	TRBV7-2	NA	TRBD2	CASSLDPGLDQFF	TGTGCCAGCAGCTTAGATCCGGGACTAGACCAGTTCTTC
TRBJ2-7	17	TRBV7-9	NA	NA	CASSSPGHTTTGYEQYF	TGTGCCAGCAGTTCCCCGGGACACACAACAACGGGTTACGAGCAGTACTTC
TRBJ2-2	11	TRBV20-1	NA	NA	CSAPILSELFF	TGCAGTGCCCCAATCCTTTCGGAGCTGTTTTTT
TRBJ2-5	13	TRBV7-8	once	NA	CASSLGGRETQYF	TGTGCCAGCAGCTTAGGTGGGCGAGAGACCCAGTACTTC
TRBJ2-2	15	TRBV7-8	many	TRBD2	CASSRGTSATGELFF	TGTGCCAGCAGCCGGGGGACTAGCGCTACCGGGGAGCTGTTTTTT
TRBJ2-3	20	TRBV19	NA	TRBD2	CASSPKWLAGGPSKTDTQYF	TGTGCCAGTAGCCCGAAATGGCTAGCGGGAGGGCCCTCAAAGACAGATACGCAGTATTTT
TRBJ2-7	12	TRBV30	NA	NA	CAWSVVLYEQYF	TGTGCCTGGAGTGTAGTCCTCTACGAGCAGTACTTC
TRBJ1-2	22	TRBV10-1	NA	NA	CASSDKLGGTGGWARGRYGYTF	TGCGCCAGCAGTGATAAGTTAGGTGGGACGGGGGGTTGGGCTCGAGGCCGATATGGCTACACCTTC
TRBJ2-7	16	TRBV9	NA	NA	CASSVDVGTGSYEQYF	TGTGCCAGCAGCGTAGATGTAGGGACGGGTTCCTACGAGCAGTACTTC
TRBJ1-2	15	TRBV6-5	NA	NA	CASSYLGGANYGYTF	TGTGCCAGCAGTTACCTCGGGGGCGCGAACTATGGCTACACCTTC
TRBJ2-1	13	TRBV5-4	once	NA	CASSKTRDNEQFF	TGTGCCAGCAGCAAGACTAGAGACAATGAGCAGTTCTTC
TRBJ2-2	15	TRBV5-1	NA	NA	CASRLGITNTGELFF	TGCGCCAGCAGGCTTGGGATTACGAACACCGGGGAGCTGTTTTTT
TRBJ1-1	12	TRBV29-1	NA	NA	CSVVDGAVGAFF	TGCAGCGTTGTAGATGGGGCGGTGGGAGCTTTCTTT
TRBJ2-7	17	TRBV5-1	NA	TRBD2	CASSWGLTSGSLWEQYF	TGCGCCAGCAGCTGGGGATTAACTAGCGGGAGCCTGTGGGAGCAGTACTTC
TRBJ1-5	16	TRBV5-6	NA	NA	CASSFEGVMGNQPQHF	TGTGCCAGCAGCTTTGAGGGGGTAATGGGCAATCAGCCCCAGCATTTT
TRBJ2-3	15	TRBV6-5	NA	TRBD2	CASRKVAGVEDTQYF	TGTGCCTCCCGAAAGGTAGCGGGAGTTGAAGATACGCAGTATTTT
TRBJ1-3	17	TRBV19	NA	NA	CASSVRQDSSSGNTIYF	TGTGCCAGTAGTGTGAGACAGGATTCAAGCTCTGGAAACACCATATATTTT
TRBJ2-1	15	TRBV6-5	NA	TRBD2	CASSYSLAGGYEQFF	TGTGCCAGCAGTTACTCACTAGCGGGAGGATATGAGCAGTTCTTC